This TCR beta chain was profiled in a study of beta chain features in type 1 diabetes. Overall study results and limits: The study found that naive, central memory and Treg TCRB repertoires appeared more similar in patients than in healthy donors.

Of note for this clone: Its antigen is unidentified.

The whole isolated RNA underwent reverse transcription, so sequencing captured expressed TCRB transcripts. Generated by immunoSEQ multiplex PCR, the TCRdb table keeps only in-frame clones and is missing some. This table holds about 110,000 clones, approximately 37% found once. Germline values: CDR1 SGHAT, CDR2 FQNNGV. The V gene end was trimmed by 1 base and the J gene end by 9 bases; junction bases not matched to a gene: 6. The CDR3 is 15 amino acids. The chain combines TRBV11-2 with TRBJ2-1; TRBD2 aligns across 10 bases. The sample comprised stem cell memory CD4+ T cells from blood. This clonotype originated in a woman aged 18-29 years in good health. The CDR3 loop is CASSLVVGTSAEQFF. The CDR3 DNA reads TGTGCCAGCAGCTTAGTCGTAGGGACTAGCGCTGAGCAGTTCTTC.